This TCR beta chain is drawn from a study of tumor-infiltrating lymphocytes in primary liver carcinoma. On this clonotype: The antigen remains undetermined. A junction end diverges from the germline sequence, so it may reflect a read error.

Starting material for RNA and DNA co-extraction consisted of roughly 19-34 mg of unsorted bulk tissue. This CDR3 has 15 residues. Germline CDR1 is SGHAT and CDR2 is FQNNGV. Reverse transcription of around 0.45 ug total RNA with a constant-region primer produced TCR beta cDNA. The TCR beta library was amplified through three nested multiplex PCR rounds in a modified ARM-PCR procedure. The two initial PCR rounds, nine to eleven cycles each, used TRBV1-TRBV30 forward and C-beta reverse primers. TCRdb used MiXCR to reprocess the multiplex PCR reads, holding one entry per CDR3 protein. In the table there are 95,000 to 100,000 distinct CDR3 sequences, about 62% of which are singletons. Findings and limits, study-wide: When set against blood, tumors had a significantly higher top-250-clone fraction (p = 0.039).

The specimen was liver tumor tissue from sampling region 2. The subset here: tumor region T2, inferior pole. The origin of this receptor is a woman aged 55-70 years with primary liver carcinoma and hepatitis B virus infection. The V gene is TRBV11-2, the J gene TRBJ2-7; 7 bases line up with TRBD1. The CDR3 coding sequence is TGTGCCAGCAGCTTAGCGGGACAGCCCTCCTACGAGCGGCACTTT. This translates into CASSLAGQPSYERHF.